This TCR beta chain was recovered during a study of cytomegalovirus exposure and HLA in healthy donors. The PCR made use of 60 Vbeta and 13 Jbeta primers. Study processing details: Around 11 million of some 80 million unique TCR beta chains were shared, per a later count. Here immunoSEQ multiplex PCR was the method, and the copy in TCRdb shows in-frame clones only, minus some. The V and J calls and clone size come from that table; D and trimming were worked out from the DNA. Counted here are some 140,000 clones, 65% to 80% occurring once; the ten biggest clones make up about 1.6%. With respect to this clone: Its antigen remains unidentified.

Study-wide results and limits: Available immune exposure information covered CMV serostatus only. Despite most TCR sequences being rare, some public TCRs occurred in many donors.

The CDR3 runs 16 residues. From germline, CDR1 is SGHTA and CDR2 FQGNSA. V was cut by 2 bases and J by 0 bases, with 14 bases left in between. The source material was PBMCs. The TCR sequence derives from a woman aged 18-29 years in good health and CMV-seronegative. The chain links TRBV7-2 to TRBJ2-7; D perhaps matches TRBD2 (5 bases). The CDR3 DNA sequence: TGTGCCAGCAGCTTATTTGGAGCGGAGAGCTCCTACGAGCAGTACTTC. Its translation: CASSLFGAESSYEQYF.